These 21 T cell receptor beta chains were all obtained from the same sample, sequenced in a study of long-term antiretroviral therapy in people with HIV. Researchers ran immunoSEQ v3.0 at survey level. Clones were read by immunoSEQ multiplex PCR, and TCRdb kept only the in-frame ones, dropping some. The repertoire includes about 36,000 clones, more than 80% of them detected once, and 5.8% sits in the top ten. Material: unsorted PBMCs, obtained 3.4 years after starting antiretroviral therapy. The receptors come from a man in his thirties or forties with HIV.

This clone appeared a single time. The rearrangement links TRBV2 to TRBJ1-4; no firm D call. Germline V gene sequence: CDR1 SNHLY, CDR2 FYNNEI. The V gene lost 6 bases and the J gene lost 0 bases, with 8 bases spanning the gap. The CDR3 is 14 amino acids. In DNA form, the CDR3 reads TGTGCCAGCAGCCCCATAACAACTAATGAAAAACTGTTTTTT. It encodes CASSPITTNEKLFF.

The chain uses TRBV28 and TRBJ1-2, with D uncertain. This CDR3 contains 16 residues. In germline, CDR1 is MDHEN, CDR2 SYDVKM. V was cut by 5 bases and J by 0 bases, with 16 bases left in between. CDR3: CASSPLFRNSNYGYTF. In nucleotides, the CDR3 is TGTGCCAGCAGTCCCCTTTTTAGGAACTCTAACTATGGCTACACCTTC.

The chain employs TRBV5-6 and TRBJ2-7; 8 nucleotides align to TRBD2. In germline, CDR1 is SGHDT, CDR2 YYEEEE. The junction had 5 bases not matched to a gene; V was cut back by 0 bases and J by 3 bases. CDR3 length: 15 residues. Written as DNA, the CDR3 is TGTGCCAGCAGCTTGGTCGGGACTAGTGTCTACGAGCAGTACTTC. Translation gives CASSLVGTSVYEQYF.

The chain is built from TRBV7-9 and TRBJ1-5; 8 nucleotides align to TRBD1. Germline CDR1 reads SEHNR; CDR2 reads FQNEAQ (reference sequence). There are 18 residues in the CDR3. Trimming took 3 bases from V and 0 from J; bases not matched to a gene: 10. The CDR3: CASSFGTGGRYSNQPQHF. CDR3 nucleotides: TGTGCCAGCAGCTTCGGAACAGGGGGTCGTTATAGCAATCAGCCCCAGCATTTT.

The gene calls are TRBV9 and TRBJ2-2; D unclear. CDR1 is SGDLS and CDR2 is YYNGEE in the germline V gene. The ends were cut back, 0 bases at V and 3 bases at J, with 6 bases in the middle. This CDR3 spans 14 amino acids. The CDR3 region is CASSVGPDTGELFF. The DNA of the CDR3 is TGTGCCAGCAGCGTAGGCCCTGACACCGGGGAGCTGTTTTTT.

This sequence joins TRBV27 and TRBJ2-5, with 11 bases identical to TRBD2. The CDR3 length is 15 residues. J lost 5 bases, V lost 2 bases, and 4 bases had no gene match. CDR1 and CDR2 (germline): MNHEY, SMNVEV (reference sequence). The CDR3 coding sequence is TGTGCCAGCAGTTTAGTAGCGGGAGGGCGTGAGACCCAGTACTTC. Translation gives CASSLVAGGRETQYF.

The V call is TRBV14, the J call TRBJ2-2; D remains ambiguous. V lost 1 base, J lost 4 bases, and 10 bases lay in between. CDR3 length: 15 residues. In germline, CDR1 is SGHDN, CDR2 FVKESK. CDR3 DNA sequence: TGTGCCAGCAGCCAAGTTACAGCCGGCACCGGGGAGCTGTTTTTT. Translation gives CASSQVTAGTGELFF.

The chain links TRBV6-5 to TRBJ2-7; 11 positions match TRBD2. Per the germline V gene, CDR1 is MNHEY and CDR2 is SVGAGI. J lost 2 bases, V lost 6 bases, and 3 bases had no gene match. The CDR3 has 14 amino acids. CDR3 nucleotide sequence: TGTGCCAGCAGACTAGCGGGAGCCACCTACGAGCAGTACTTC. Translation: CASRLAGATYEQYF.

Details on this clone: This same CDR3 is encoded by further DNA sequences in the sample. This chain uses TRBV18 with TRBJ2-1; possible D gene TRBD2, 6 bases. With 3 bases removed from V and 7 bases from J, the gap between germline ends came to 16 bases. Per the germline V gene, CDR1 is KGHSH and CDR2 is LQKENI. The CDR3 contains 15 residues. The DNA for the CDR3 is TGTGCCAGCTCACCCTCACTAGCAGGTGGAAATGAGCAGTTCTTC. Translation gives CASSPSLAGGNEQFF.

In nucleotides, the CDR3 is TGTGCCAGCCAACCGTCGGGCTCTGGCTATGGCTACACCTTC. This gives the protein CASQPSGSGYGYTF. V and J are TRBV2 and TRBJ1-2; D gene unclear. V was pared by 8 bases and J by 4 bases, with 17 bases between. This CDR3 is built from 14 residues. Germline V gene lookup returns CDR1 SNHLY and CDR2 FYNNEI.

The rearrangement uses TRBV7-9 and TRBJ2-7; 7 bases align to TRBD1. Germline trimming cut 6 bases from V and 4 bases from J; bases unmatched to any gene: 9. The CDR3 is 14 residues long. The V gene's germline CDR1 is SEHNR and CDR2 FQNEAQ (reference sequence). CDR3 protein: CASRPTGARYEQYF. DNA of the CDR3: TGTGCCAGCAGACCTACAGGGGCGAGGTACGAGCAGTACTTC.

This chain connects TRBV7-8 to TRBJ1-4; tentatively, D is TRBD1 (6 bases). V was shortened by 1 base and J by 8 bases, with 17 bases between the two germline ends. Germline values: CDR1 SGHVS, CDR2 FQNEAQ. This CDR3 spans 16 amino acids. CDR3 sequence reads: CASSLDGEGGEEKLFF. The DNA for the CDR3 is TGTGCCAGCAGCTTAGATGGGGAGGGGGGGGAAGAAAAACTGTTTTTT.

This clone was seen just once. The rearrangement links TRBV7-9 to TRBJ1-4; weak D call: TRBD1 (5 bases). Trimming pared 5 bases from V and 5 bases from J, leaving 12 bases between. The CDR3 runs to 14 residues. Looked up from germline, CDR1 is SEHNR and CDR2 is FQNEAQ (reference sequence). In DNA form, the CDR3 reads TGTGCCAGCAGCGACGGTCAGGGAAATGAAAAACTGTTTTTT. Translated, it gives CASSDGQGNEKLFF. The full variable domain, in which reference TRBV7-9 and TRBJ1-4 provide the parts outside the CDR3, is DTGVSQNPRHKITKRGQNVTFRCDPISEHNRLYWYRQTLGQGPEFLTYFQNEAQLEKSRLLSDRFSAERPKGSFSTLEIQRTEQGDSAMYLCASSDGQGNEKLFFGSGTQLSVL.

This chain uses TRBV6-1 with TRBJ1-5; D gene ambiguous. The length of the CDR3 is 12 residues. Germline CDR1 MNHNS, CDR2 SASEGT. V lost 8 bases to trimming and J lost 1 base, with 6 bases between them. Here the CDR3 reads CASGGSNQPQHF. CDR3 coding DNA: TGTGCCAGCGGCGGGAGCAATCAGCCCCAGCATTTT.

The chain links TRBV29-1 to TRBJ2-3, with 8 bases identical to TRBD2. The CDR3 extends over 15 amino acids. V lost 3 bases and J lost 8; bases outside the gene matches: 13. Germline assignment: CDR1 SQVTM and CDR2 ANQGSEA. This CDR3 is CSVDTTSGPPGTQYF. CDR3 DNA: TGCAGCGTTGATACTACTAGCGGACCCCCGGGTACGCAGTATTTT.

This chain uses TRBV28 with TRBJ1-3; D is perhaps TRBD1 (5 bases). The CDR3 contains 17 residues. CDR1 is MDHEN and CDR2 is SYDVKM in the germline V gene. V was pared by 5 bases and J by 0 bases, with 17 bases between. DNA of the CDR3: TGTGCCAGCAGTCGGCCGGGACTAGGGTTCTCTGGAAACACCATATATTTT. Its translation is CASSRPGLGFSGNTIYF. Looking up the rest from reference TRBV28 and TRBJ1-3 gives the full variable domain: DVKVTQSSRYLVKRTGEKVFLECVQDMDHENMFWYRQDPGLGLRLIYFSYDVKMKEKGDIPEGYSVSREKKERFSLILESASTNQTSMYLCASSRPGLGFSGNTIYFGEGSWLTVV.

The rearrangement links TRBV28 to TRBJ1-4; 10 nucleotides line up with TRBD1. The CDR3 has 16 amino acids. V gave up 4 bases and J gave up 5 bases; unmatched junction bases: 7. CDR1 and CDR2 from the germline V gene are MDHEN and SYDVKM. CDR3 nucleotide sequence: TGTGCCAGCAGTTCCCCCGGGACAGGGGCCAATGAAAAACTGTTTTTT. This gives the protein CASSSPGTGANEKLFF.

The chain couples TRBV5-1 to TRBJ1-3; D gene uncertain. With 2 bases removed from V and 0 bases from J, the gap between germline ends came to 12 bases. This CDR3 spans 16 amino acids. Germline CDR1 SGHRS, CDR2 YFSETQ. CDR3 protein: CASSFSAGDSGNTIYF. The CDR3 DNA follows: TGCGCCAGCAGCTTTTCGGCGGGAGACTCTGGAAACACCATATATTTT.

The genes are TRBV2 and TRBJ2-7; 8 bases agree with TRBD2. The CDR3 runs 14 residues. The trim removed 3 bases at V and 6 bases at J, leaving 7 bases unmatched. Germline CDR1 and CDR2: SNHLY and FYNNEI. CDR3 coding DNA: TGTGCCAGCAGTGAGGGACTAGGGATCCCCGAGCAGTACTTC. Protein product: CASSEGLGIPEQYF.

The CDR3 sequence is CASSALGRRGSGYTF. Here the CDR3 DNA reads TGTGCCAGCAGCGCCCTGGGACGCCGAGGGAGTGGCTACACCTTC. The chain couples TRBV5-8 to TRBJ1-2, with a tentative D call TRBD1 (5 bases). Germline CDR1 reads SGHTS; CDR2 reads YDEGEE. Trimming shortened V by 4 bases and J by 7 bases, and 20 bases separated the two germline ends. CDR3 size: 15 residues.

This chain connects TRBV2 to TRBJ2-7; 7 positions match TRBD1. The J segment lost 7 bases and the V segment lost 6 bases, leaving 12 bases of the junction unmatched. The germline V gene has CDR1 SNHLY and CDR2 FYNNEI. CDR3 length equals 14 residues. The CDR3 DNA is TGTGCCAGCAGATTGACAGGGACCTGGGGTGAGCAGTACTTC. Translation gives CASRLTGTWGEQYF.